A selection of T cell receptor beta chains follows, all from one sample in a study of control samples from healthy donors and cancer patients. Data came from immunoSEQ multiplex PCR; TCRdb stores just in-frame clones and leaves some out. Of around 250,000 clones in the sample, roughly four fifths were seen once. The sequenced material came from PBMCs. The receptors were sampled from a woman aged 55-70 years with lung cancer. CDR3s include the opening cysteine and the closing phenylalanine or tryptophan. A D gene is named only where the DNA matches it firmly. Some rows mark clone size as missing; the rest say once, few, many or name a class of expanded clone.

v_call	j_call	d_call	clone_size	cdr3_aa	cdr3_nt
TRBV6-5	TRBJ2-1	NA	NA	CASSYGGTTSYNEQFF	TGTGCCAGCAGTTACGGAGGGACGACCTCCTACAATGAGCAGTTCTTC
TRBV12-3/TRBV12-4	TRBJ2-7	NA	NA	CASSLSRYEQYF	TGTGCCAGCAGTTTGAGTCGCTACGAGCAGTACTTC
TRBV28	TRBJ1-1	TRBD1	NA	CASSLGAGTANTEAFF	TGTGCCAGCAGCTTAGGAGCCGGGACAGCGAACACTGAAGCTTTCTTT
TRBV11-2	TRBJ2-5	NA	NA	CASSLDPSGTQYF	TGTGCCAGCAGCTTAGATCCGAGCGGGACCCAGTACTTC
TRBV7-9	TRBJ2-3	NA	few	CASSLIPDTQYF	TGTGCCAGCAGCTTAATTCCAGATACGCAGTATTTT
TRBV2	TRBJ2-4	NA	NA	CASKRGELGNIQYF	TGTGCCAGCAAACGAGGGGAGCTGGGAAACATTCAGTACTTC
TRBV5-1	TRBJ2-7	NA	once	CASTTGGLSYEQYF	TGCGCCAGCACCACAGGTGGGCTCTCCTACGAGCAGTACTTC
TRBV18	TRBJ2-7	NA	once	CASSPGATRMGEQYF	TGTGCCAGCTCACCCGGGGCGACACGGATGGGCGAGCAGTACTTC
TRBV11-1	TRBJ2-7	NA	NA	CASSRQGVAGLYEQYF	TGTGCCAGCAGCCGCCAGGGGGTAGCGGGATTGTACGAGCAGTACTTC
TRBV3-1/TRBV3-2	TRBJ1-6	TRBD1	few	CASSLQGKDSPLHF	TGTGCCAGCAGCCTACAGGGGAAAGATTCACCCCTCCACTTT
TRBV28	TRBJ2-5	NA	NA	CASSSPNQETQYF	TGTGCCAGCAGTTCCCCGAACCAAGAGACCCAGTACTTC
TRBV1	TRBJ2-7	NA	NA	CTSSQEIGRVYEQYF	TGCACCAGCAGCCAAGAAATCGGGAGGGTTTACGAGCAGTACTTC
TRBV3-1/TRBV3-2	TRBJ1-1	NA	few	CASSQVVNTEAFF	TGTGCCAGCAGCCAAGTGGTGAACACTGAAGCTTTCTTT
TRBV11-2	TRBJ1-1	NA	NA	CASSLGGAPTEAFF	TGTGCCAGCAGCTTGGGGGGGGCGCCGACTGAAGCTTTCTTT
TRBV19	TRBJ2-1	NA	many	CASKPSPSSYNEQFF	TGTGCCAGTAAACCTTCCCCGAGCTCCTACAATGAGCAGTTCTTC
TRBV10-2	TRBJ2-5	NA	NA	CASSVQGIEAQYF	TGCGCCAGCAGTGTTCAGGGAATTGAGGCCCAGTACTTC
TRBV29-1	TRBJ2-2	NA	NA	CSVPRAAPGTGELFF	TGCAGCGTGCCAAGGGCAGCCCCGGGCACCGGGGAGCTGTTTTTT
TRBV6-4	TRBJ1-2	TRBD1	once	CASRPGQGFYGYTF	TGTGCCAGCAGGCCGGGACAGGGGTTCTATGGCTACACCTTC
TRBV5-1	TRBJ2-1	TRBD2	once	CASSSWASTSGGNEQFF	TGCGCCAGCAGCTCCTGGGCATCGACTAGCGGGGGCAATGAGCAGTTCTTC
TRBV7-9	TRBJ1-1	NA	NA	CASSIQGTEAFF	TGTGCCAGCAGCATCCAGGGAACTGAAGCTTTCTTT
TRBV24-1	TRBJ2-3	NA	NA	CATSDLGATDTQYF	TGTGCCACCAGTGATTTGGGGGCCACAGATACGCAGTATTTT
TRBV15	TRBJ1-5	NA	NA	CATSRGLGNQPQHF	TGTGCCACCAGCAGGGGACTGGGCAATCAGCCCCAGCATTTT
TRBV6-4	TRBJ2-2	NA	NA	CASSFRGTGELFF	TGTGCCAGCAGCTTCCGGGGGACCGGGGAGCTGTTTTTT
TRBV4-2	TRBJ1-4	TRBD1	few	CASRGQGRSAEKLFF	TGTGCCAGCAGGGGACAGGGGAGGTCGGCTGAAAAACTGTTTTTT
TRBV7-3	TRBJ2-7	NA	NA	CASSLRGIGDEQYF	TGTGCCAGCAGCTTAAGGGGGATTGGCGACGAGCAGTACTTC
TRBV4-1	TRBJ1-2	NA	once	CASSQEGAGTYGYTF	TGCGCCAGCAGCCAAGAAGGAGCAGGGACCTATGGCTACACCTTC
TRBV2	TRBJ2-3	NA	NA	CASTRDLSDTQYF	TGTGCCAGCACTCGAGACCTCTCGGATACGCAGTATTTT
TRBV9	TRBJ2-1	TRBD1	NA	CASSYRQGSYNEQFF	TGTGCCAGCAGCTATCGACAGGGGTCCTACAATGAGCAGTTCTTC
TRBV5-8	TRBJ2-4	NA	NA	CASSSPVVAAAKNIQYF	TGTGCCAGCAGCTCCCCGGTTGTCGCGGCGGCCAAAAACATTCAGTACTTC
TRBV5-1	TRBJ2-3	TRBD1	NA	CASSFGQGVTDTQYF	TGCGCCAGCAGCTTCGGACAGGGTGTCACAGATACGCAGTATTTT
TRBV5-1	TRBJ2-3	TRBD1	NA	CASSSPLDRAREDTQYF	TGCGCCAGCAGCTCCCCCCTGGACAGGGCCAGGGAAGATACGCAGTATTTT
TRBV18	TRBJ1-5	TRBD1	NA	CASSPGQGNQPQHF	TGTGCCAGCTCACCGGGACAGGGCAATCAGCCCCAGCATTTT
TRBV6-5	TRBJ2-1	NA	NA	CASRGGSYNEQFF	TGTGCCAGCAGGGGGGGAAGCTACAATGAGCAGTTCTTC
TRBV7-3	TRBJ2-2	NA	NA	CASSPRRNTGELFF	TGTGCCAGCAGCCCCCGGAGGAACACCGGGGAGCTGTTTTTT
TRBV10-1	TRBJ2-2	TRBD1	NA	CASSGTGGSGELFF	TGCGCCAGCAGCGGGACAGGGGGATCGGGGGAGCTGTTTTTT
TRBV11-2	TRBJ2-1	NA	NA	CASSLYEVYNEQFF	TGTGCCAGCAGCTTGTATGAGGTTTACAATGAGCAGTTCTTC
TRBV18	TRBJ1-5	NA	few	CASSPSTPNSNQPQHF	TGTGCCAGCTCACCATCGACGCCGAATAGCAATCAGCCCCAGCATTTT
TRBV18	TRBJ1-2	TRBD1	NA	CASSLDGQGISGYTF	TGTGCCAGCTCTCTCGACGGACAGGGGATTTCTGGCTACACCTTC
TRBV2	TRBJ2-2	TRBD1	NA	CASRPGQPNTGELFF	TGTGCCAGCAGGCCGGGACAGCCCAACACCGGGGAGCTGTTTTTT
TRBV10-3	TRBJ2-1	NA	NA	CAISPGGRYNEQFF	TGTGCCATCAGTCCCGGGGGGCGTTACAATGAGCAGTTCTTC
TRBV6-5	TRBJ1-1	NA	NA	CASSPQGGSTEAFF	TGTGCCAGCAGCCCACAGGGAGGGAGCACTGAAGCTTTCTTT
TRBV7-8	TRBJ1-2	TRBD1	few	CASSYQAAGTGDYGYTF	TGTGCCAGCAGCTACCAGGCCGCTGGAACAGGGGACTATGGCTACACCTTC
TRBV6-5	TRBJ2-7	NA	NA	CASIERALSYEQYF	TGTGCCAGCATCGAGCGGGCCCTCTCCTACGAGCAGTACTTC
TRBV30	TRBJ2-5	NA	few	CAWSVLETQYF	TGTGCCTGGAGTGTACTAGAGACCCAGTACTTC
TRBV6-2/TRBV6-3	TRBJ2-1	TRBD2	NA	CASSYSIAGGPSSYNEQFF	TGTGCCAGCAGTTACTCTATAGCGGGAGGGCCGTCTTCCTACAATGAGCAGTTCTTC
TRBV10-2	TRBJ2-7	NA	NA	CASSDRGLSIKQYF	TGCGCCAGCAGTGACCGGGGACTTTCGATCAAGCAGTACTTC
TRBV20-1	TRBJ2-7	NA	NA	CSARGSREQYF	TGCAGTGCTAGAGGTTCCAGGGAGCAGTACTTC
TRBV4-1	TRBJ2-5	TRBD2	NA	CASSQGVSLAGGDQETQYF	TGCGCCAGCAGCCAAGGAGTTAGTCTAGCGGGGGGGGATCAAGAGACCCAGTACTTC
TRBV28	TRBJ1-3	NA	NA	CASSLYAGPSGNTIYF	TGTGCCAGCAGTTTATATGCAGGGCCTTCTGGAAACACCATATATTTT
TRBV30	TRBJ1-2	TRBD1	NA	CACTMRQGIYGYTF	TGTGCCTGCACGATGAGACAGGGTATCTATGGCTACACCTTC
TRBV5-1	TRBJ2-1	TRBD2	NA	CASRVQTSGINEQFF	TGCGCCAGCAGGGTCCAGACTAGCGGGATAAATGAGCAGTTCTTC